This section outlines one T cell receptor beta chain sequence together with its context. Its antigen remains unidentified. This could be a read error, since a much larger clone is one nucleotide away. The data stem from a study of breast tumors, draining lymph nodes, adjacent tissues (dated by TCRdb to between 2015 and 2016). With respect to the entire study: The study compared TCR beta repertoires across tumor, adjacent nontumor tissue and axillary lymph nodes from breast cancer patients. In human breast cancer, the study set out to evaluate how tumor, surrounding tissue and draining lymph node repertoires relate to one another and whether T cells may move between these sites.

CDR1 SEHNR and CDR2 FQNEAQ are derived from the germline V gene (reference sequence). Taken from cysteine to phenylalanine, the CDR3 has 16 residues. The kept DNA is CDR3 alone, 48 bases in frame from the first base. TCRdb shows the sequencer as Illumina HiSeq 2000. Multiplex PCR amplification was used to build the TCR beta chain libraries. The amplified TCR beta chain products were analyzed by high-throughput sequencing. Using fastp trimming at Q25 and MiXCR clonotype assembly, TCRdb reanalyzed the public sequencing data and kept in-frame beta chains. All rows with the same CDR3 protein become a single entry with the most common DNA and genes. This sample comprises just over 30,000 distinct CDR3 sequences, over 55% of them detected only once. The ten largest clones capture over 15% of the sample. General conclusions and limits of the study: The similarity between tumor and nontumor tissue repertoires was significantly greater in luminal-like breast cancer than in basal-like breast cancer. T-cell repertoire diversity in tumors was found to be lower than in lymph nodes but higher than in nontumor tissue, and preferential V and J gene usage was observed. The data were considered consistent with the idea that most tumor T cells come from the lymph node and then expand in tumor tissue. The study presented the conclusion that tumor T cells originate in lymph nodes as consistent with a hypothesis, not as something directly demonstrated.

The receptor was derived from a female donor with breast cancer. Some clones in this sample may be carry-over from other donors' samples. Sequenced sample: breast tumor tissue. The chain is encoded by TRBV7-9 joined to TRBJ1-1; the D gene assignment is ambiguous. This receptor has the CDR3 CASSLVRVLGVTEPFF. At the DNA level, the sequence is TGTGCCAGCAGCTTGGTGAGGGTACTGGGCGTCACTGAACCTTTCTTT.